This entry lists 29 T cell receptor beta chains sequenced from one sample in a study of T-cell reconstitution after alpha-beta-depleted transplantation in children. Preparation of the TCRbeta library was carried out with unique molecular identifiers. TCRdb reprocessed the PCR reads with MiXCR, giving one entry per CDR3 protein. The data show fewer than 750,000 distinct CDR3 sequences, 20% to 25% seen once. The sample here was PBMCs, mostly from graft donor cells, taken 360 days after TCRalphabeta/CD19-depleted stem cell transplant. The source is a boy in the first two years of life who had a stem cell transplant for acute myeloid leukemia, so the T cells may come from the graft donor.

The genes are TRBV4-3 and TRBJ2-1; perhaps D is TRBD1 or TRBD2 (5 bases each). Trimming took off 0 bases at V and 0 bases at J, with 18 bases between the two ends. Looked up from germline, CDR1 is LGHNA and CDR2 is YSLEER. The length of the CDR3 is 19 residues. The CDR3 DNA is TGCGCCAGCAGCCAAGATGGCTTGACTGGGACGTACTCCTACAATGAGCAGTTCTTC. Its protein product is CASSQDGLTGTYSYNEQFF.

This chain uses TRBV24-1 with TRBJ1-5; the match to TRBD1 covers 7 bases. There are 16 residues in the CDR3. CDR1 is KGHDR, CDR2 SFDVKD, per germline. V shed 5 bases, J shed 5 bases, and the junction held 11 bases outside the gene matches. The chain's CDR3 is CATSATGKRDYQPQHF. DNA of the CDR3: TGTGCCACCAGTGCGACAGGGAAAAGGGATTATCAGCCCCAGCATTTT.

The sample holds many counts of this clonotype. The chain uses TRBV29-1 and TRBJ1-2; perhaps TRBD1 as D (5 bases). Germline-derived CDR1 and CDR2 are SQVTM and ANQGSEA. This CDR3 has 14 residues. Trimming stripped 7 bases from V and 8 bases from J, with 23 bases between. CDR3 region: CSAERPGIADGYTF. CDR3 coding DNA: TGCAGCGCCGAAAGGCCAGGGATTGCGGACGGCTACACCTTC.

This chain uses TRBV6-2 or TRBV6-3 with TRBJ2-7; a weak D match, TRBD1 (6 bases). The CDR3 loop spans 15 amino acids. The germline V gene has CDR1 MNHEY and CDR2 SVGEGT. Deletions cut 5 bases from V and 5 bases from J, with 19 bases between. The CDR3 nucleotides are TGTGCCAGCAGTCCCGGACAGTCAGAAAAGGACGAGCAGTACTTC. It encodes CASSPGQSEKDEQYF.

The V and J genes are TRBV18 and TRBJ1-1, with 7 bases identical to TRBD1. From germline, CDR1 is KGHSH and CDR2 LQKENI. Trimming at V came to 0 bases and at J to 0 bases, leaving 19 bases not matched to a gene. This CDR3 is built from 21 residues. The CDR3 DNA is TGTGCCAGCTCACCACCGGGTTGGGGACCTAAAACAGGGGACGTGAACACTGAAGCTTTCTTT. It is translated as CASSPPGWGPKTGDVNTEAFF.

This clonotype has ten or more counts. V is TRBV20-1 and J is TRBJ2-5; D remains unclear. With 3 bases removed from V and 5 bases from J, the gap between germline ends came to 10 bases. CDR3 size: 12 residues. The V gene's germline CDR1 is DFQATT and CDR2 SNEGSKA (reference sequence). CDR3 nucleotides: TGCAGTGCTAGCTCTGCTTTCGAGACCCAGTACTTC. Encoded protein: CSASSAFETQYF.

This clonotype was counted at least ten times. This rearrangement joins TRBV18 to TRBJ1-6; 7 positions match TRBD1. CDR1 and CDR2 (germline): KGHSH, LQKENI. V trimming: 3 bases; J trimming: 7 bases; junction bases outside the gene matches: 12. The CDR3 is 17 residues long. In DNA form, the CDR3 reads TGTGCCAGCTCACCTTGGGACCACAGGGGCGGGAATTCACCCCTCCACTTT. It specifies CASSPWDHRGGNSPLHF. Using reference TRBV18 and TRBJ1-6 for the parts outside the CDR3, the full variable domain is NAGVMQNPRHLVRRRGQEARLRCSPMKGHSHVYWYRQLPEEGLKFMVYLQKENIIDESGMPKERFSAEFPKEGPSILRIQQVVRGDSAAYFCASSPWDHRGGNSPLHFGNGTRLTVT.

This clonotype was seen ten or more times. This chain links TRBV2 with TRBJ2-5, with D unclear. V was trimmed by 1 base and J by 0 bases, leaving 12 bases between them. The CDR3 contains 16 residues. CDR1 is SNHLY, CDR2 FYNNEI, per germline. CDR3 nucleotide sequence: TGTGCCAGCAGTGAAGGGGGAAACGGGTACCAAGAGACCCAGTACTTC. Amino acid sequence: CASSEGGNGYQETQYF.

This chain connects TRBV2 to TRBJ2-7; TRBD1 matches at 11 bases. V shed 10 bases and J 1 base; nucleotides not matched to a gene: 6. The CDR3 runs 14 residues. Germline V gene lookup returns CDR1 SNHLY and CDR2 FYNNEI. CDR3 coding DNA: TGTGCCAAACCGGGACAGGGGGATTCCTACGAGCAGTACGTC. Protein sequence: CAKPGQGDSYEQYV.

The rearrangement uses TRBV10-2 and TRBJ2-5; D gene unclear. V shed 0 bases and J shed 4 bases, with 9 bases lying between them. CDR1 is WSHSY and CDR2 is SAAADI in the germline V gene. There are 14 residues in the CDR3. The CDR3 reads CASSESSTAETQYF. The CDR3 DNA reads TGCGCCAGCAGTGAGTCAAGTACTGCAGAGACCCAGTACTTC.

The table lists this clonotype with many counts. This sequence joins TRBV10-1 and TRBJ1-6; tentative D call: TRBD1 (5 bases). With 3 bases removed from V and 9 bases from J, the gap between germline ends came to 12 bases. The CDR3 sequence is 14 residues long. Germline CDR1 and CDR2: WNHNN and SYGVQD (reference sequence). The CDR3 is CASSEERDRSPLHF. CDR3 nucleotide sequence: TGCGCCAGCAGTGAAGAAAGGGACCGTTCACCCCTCCACTTT.

The J gene is TRBJ1-1, the V gene TRBV5-1; 8 bases match TRBD1. After removal of 4 bases from V and 4 bases from J, the junction contained 9 bases not matched to a gene. Per germline, CDR1 SGHRS and CDR2 YFSETQ. The CDR3 has 15 residues. The CDR3 spells CASSTDRGQGTEAFF. CDR3 nucleotide sequence: TGCGCCAGCAGCACAGACAGGGGCCAGGGCACTGAAGCTTTCTTT.

This clonotype turned up a few times. The genes are TRBV27 and TRBJ2-3; D is unresolved. Germline lookup yields CDR1 MNHEY and CDR2 SMNVEV (reference sequence). The CDR3 runs to 13 residues. Trimming stripped 6 bases from V and 2 bases from J, with 9 bases between. CDR3 nucleotides: TGTGCCAGCAGGCTCCGCAACACAGATACGCAGTATTTT. Protein: CASRLRNTDTQYF.

This clonotype was recorded many times. This chain joins TRBV20-1 and TRBJ2-2, with TRBD2 matching 10 bases. Trimming removed 4 bases from V and 0 bases from J; junction bases left unmatched: 5. Germline CDR1 DFQATT, CDR2 SNEGSKA (reference sequence). The CDR3 has 16 amino acids. The CDR3 is CSAISSGGPNTGELFF. CDR3 in DNA: TGCAGTGCTATATCTAGCGGGGGCCCGAACACCGGGGAGCTGTTTTTT.

This clonotype appeared once. The CDR3 nucleotides read TGTGCCAGCAGACCCACAGGGGACTTTTTCTACGAGCAGTACGTC. This codes for CASRPTGDFFYEQYV. This chain uses TRBV7-8 with TRBJ2-7; tentative D call: TRBD1 (7 bases). The CDR3 has 15 amino acids. Germline values: CDR1 SGHVS, CDR2 FQNEAQ. The germline V and J ends were trimmed by 6 bases and 3 bases, with 18 bases remaining between them.

The chain recombines TRBV6-5 with TRBJ2-2; D remains ambiguous. With 2 bases removed from V and 1 base from J, the gap between germline ends came to 8 bases. Germline V gene lookup returns CDR1 MNHEY and CDR2 SVGAGI. The CDR3 has 15 residues. CDR3 in amino acids: CASSYGRMNTGELFF. In nucleotides, the CDR3 is TGTGCCAGCAGTTACGGCAGGATGAACACCGGGGAGCTGTTTTTT.

The V gene is TRBV6-5, the J gene TRBJ2-7; D is perhaps TRBD1 or TRBD2 (5 bases each). V was shortened by 6 bases and J by 6 bases, with 12 bases between the two germline ends. This CDR3 region has 12 residues. Germline loops: CDR1 MNHEY, CDR2 SVGAGI. In nucleotides, the CDR3 is TGTGCCAGCAGCGGGGACCTCGGCGAGCAGTACTTC. Amino acid sequence: CASSGDLGEQYF.

The CDR3 spells CASSYVLFNSPLHF. Written as DNA, the CDR3 is TGTGCCAGCAGTTACGTCCTGTTTAATTCACCCCTCCACTTT. The genes are TRBV6-5 and TRBJ1-6; D call uncertain. The CDR3 loop spans 14 amino acids. Germline assignment: CDR1 MNHEY and CDR2 SVGAGI. The V end lost 2 bases, the J end lost 6 bases, and 8 bases lay between the germline ends.

In this sample, this clonotype turned up a few times. This chain joins TRBV6-5 and TRBJ2-1; either TRBD1 or TRBD2 may supply D (5 bases each). The CDR3 totals 15 residues. The germline V gene encodes CDR1 MNHEY and CDR2 SVGAGI. Trimming stripped 7 bases from V and 1 base from J, with 14 bases between. The CDR3 sequence: CASTYTGASYNEQFF. In nucleotides, the CDR3 is TGTGCCAGCACGTATACCGGGGCTTCCTACAATGAGCAGTTCTTC.

This clonotype turned up a few times. The rearrangement links TRBV6-1 to TRBJ2-3; TRBD1 matches at 7 bases. CDR1 and CDR2 from the germline V gene are MNHNS and SASEGT. This CDR3 contains 16 residues. V was clipped by 5 bases and J by 5 bases; unmatched bases: 13. CDR3 in DNA: TGTGCCAGCAGTACCTCCCCGGCCCAGGGGGTAGATACGCAGTATTTT. This sequence encodes CASSTSPAQGVDTQYF.

The chain recombines TRBV12-3 or TRBV12-4 with TRBJ1-1; D gene ambiguous. V was cut by 5 bases and J by 7 bases, with 14 bases left in between. CDR3 length: 13 amino acids. The CDR3 is CASSAVTSVEAFF. The CDR3, as DNA: TGTGCCAGCAGTGCCGTTACCTCCGTTGAAGCTTTCTTT.

At least ten counts were recorded for this clonotype. This chain's CDR3 is CSARVGVSRETQYF. The DNA of the CDR3 is TGCAGTGCTAGGGTAGGGGTGTCGAGAGAGACCCAGTACTTC. V is TRBV20-1 and J is TRBJ2-5, with a weak D call TRBD1 (5 bases). The length of the CDR3 is 14 residues. The V gene's germline CDR1 is DFQATT and CDR2 SNEGSKA (reference sequence). V was cut by 3 bases and J by 4 bases, with 15 bases left in between.

This clonotype was recorded at least ten times. The gene calls are TRBV20-1 and TRBJ1-6, with TRBD1 matching over 9 bases. Per the germline V gene, CDR1 is DFQATT and CDR2 is SNEGSKA (reference sequence). CDR3 size: 13 residues. The V and J ends lost 5 bases and 7 bases, in that order; junction bases with no gene match: 3. The CDR3 DNA reads TGCAGTGCTCGGGGACAGGGCAATTCACCCCTCCACTTT. It specifies CSARGQGNSPLHF.

The chain combines TRBV7-9 with TRBJ1-6, with D possibly being TRBD1 (5 bases). Germline V CDR1 and CDR2: SEHNR, FQNEAQ (reference sequence). Trimming shortened V by 3 bases and J by 9 bases, and 9 bases separated the two germline ends. The CDR3 length is 13 residues. For the CDR3, the DNA is TGTGCCAGCAGCTTGGGGGAGGTTTCACCCCTCCACTTT. Translating gives CASSLGEVSPLHF. Full variable domain (missing parts from reference TRBV7-9 and TRBJ1-6): DTGVSQNPRHKITKRGQNVTFRCDPISEHNRLYWYRQTLGQGPEFLTYFQNEAQLEKSRLLSDRFSAERPKGSFSTLEIQRTEQGDSAMYLCASSLGEVSPLHFGNGTRLTVT.

This clonotype was counted at least ten times. The chain is built from TRBV20-1 and TRBJ2-4; D possibly uses TRBD1 or TRBD2 (5 bases each). This CDR3 region has 13 residues. Trimming left V 1 base short and J 4 bases short, with 8 bases between. CDR1 DFQATT and CDR2 SNEGSKA come from the germline V gene (reference sequence). The CDR3 here is CSARGDGKNIQYF. CDR3 coding DNA: TGCAGTGCTAGAGGGGACGGAAAAAACATTCAGTACTTC.

This clonotype came up many times. This chain links TRBV12-3 or TRBV12-4 with TRBJ2-1, with a weak D call TRBD2 (5 bases). The V gene lost 3 bases and the J gene lost 5 bases, with 17 bases spanning the gap. This CDR3 region has 16 residues. The CDR3 DNA is TGTGCCAGCAGTTTCCGAGGGTCCGGCTACGACAATGAGCAGTTCTTC. Translating gives CASSFRGSGYDNEQFF.

This chain connects TRBV20-1 to TRBJ2-5, with 7 bases lining up with TRBD1. The germline gives CDR1 DFQATT, CDR2 SNEGSKA (reference sequence). Trimming cost V 0 bases and J 2 bases; bases outside gene matches: 12. This CDR3 region has 17 residues. The CDR3: CSARDSKGARRQETQYF. The CDR3 nucleotides are TGCAGTGCTAGAGATTCTAAGGGGGCGAGGCGGCAAGAGACCCAGTACTTC.

In this sample, this clonotype turned up many times. This chain uses TRBV20-1 with TRBJ2-1; the D is unclear. Germline assignment: CDR1 DFQATT and CDR2 SNEGSKA (reference sequence). This CDR3 region has 14 residues. Trimming stripped 3 bases from V and 3 bases from J, with 12 bases between. The CDR3 region is CSASYSLSYNEQFF. CDR3 DNA sequence: TGCAGTGCTAGTTACTCCCTCAGCTACAATGAGCAGTTCTTC.

This chain uses TRBV4-3 with TRBJ2-3; perhaps TRBD2 as D (7 bases). CDR3 length equals 17 residues. The ends were cut back, 4 bases at V and 1 base at J, with 18 bases in the middle. CDR1 LGHNA and CDR2 YSLEER come from the germline V gene. Here the CDR3 DNA reads TGCGCCAGCAGCCCGCCAACGTGGGAGGGGGGCACAGATACGCAGTATTTT. Its protein product is CASSPPTWEGGTDTQYF.